These T cell receptor beta chains were read from a single sample in a study of blood T cell repertoires in COVID-19. Clones were sequenced by immunoSEQ multiplex PCR, and TCRdb holds only the in-frame ones, with some missing. The table shows some 340,000 clones, with more than 90% occurring only once. The sequenced sample consisted of PBMCs or T cells enriched from blood (not recorded which). These receptors were taken from a woman aged 30 to 39 who had been exposed to COVID-19. Each CDR3 is given with its conserved first and last residue. D genes are given only for firm matches. Clone sizes are given selectively: once, few, many, or a class where the clone is expanded.

J gene: TRBJ1-3
V gene: TRBV2
D gene: .
clone size: .
CDR3 protein: CASSELGRQGDSGNTIYF
CDR3 DNA: TGTGCCAGCAGTGAATTAGGACGGCAGGGTGACTCTGGAAACACCATATATTTT

J gene: TRBJ1-4
V gene: TRBV7-8
D gene: .
clone size: .
CDR3 protein: CASSLVRDGEKLFF
CDR3 DNA: TGTGCCAGCAGCTTAGTCAGGGATGGTGAAAAACTGTTTTTT

J gene: TRBJ1-5
V gene: TRBV29-1
D gene: TRBD1
clone size: .
CDR3 protein: CSVGGQGNQPQHF
CDR3 DNA: TGCAGCGTTGGGGGACAGGGGAATCAGCCCCAGCATTTT

J gene: TRBJ2-7
V gene: TRBV5-8
D gene: TRBD1
clone size: .
CDR3 protein: CAGDRGSYEQYF
CDR3 DNA: TGTGCGGGTGACAGGGGATCCTACGAGCAGTACTTC

J gene: TRBJ2-7
V gene: TRBV7-9
D gene: .
clone size: .
CDR3 protein: CASSSDEQYF
CDR3 DNA: TGTGCCAGCTCGTCCGACGAGCAGTACTTC

J gene: TRBJ2-5
V gene: TRBV4-3
D gene: TRBD2
clone size: .
CDR3 protein: CASSHGLAYYQETQYF
CDR3 DNA: TGCGCCAGCAGCCATGGACTAGCGTACTATCAAGAGACCCAGTACTTC

J gene: TRBJ2-3
V gene: TRBV7-9
D gene: .
clone size: .
CDR3 protein: CASREGSTDTQYF
CDR3 DNA: TGTGCCAGCAGGGAGGGAAGCACAGATACGCAGTATTTT

J gene: TRBJ2-5
V gene: TRBV2
D gene: TRBD2
clone size: .
CDR3 protein: CASRRGTNQETQYF
CDR3 DNA: TGTGCCAGCCGTCGGGGGACTAATCAAGAGACCCAGTACTTC

J gene: TRBJ2-2
V gene: TRBV10-3
D gene: .
clone size: few
CDR3 protein: CAISEQATTGELFF
CDR3 DNA: TGTGCCATCAGTGAGCAGGCCACCACCGGGGAGCTGTTTTTT

J gene: TRBJ1-2
V gene: TRBV5-6
D gene: .
clone size: .
CDR3 protein: CASSATGFNYGYTF
CDR3 DNA: TGTGCCAGCAGCGCAACAGGGTTTAACTATGGCTACACCTTC

J gene: TRBJ2-1
V gene: TRBV4-1
D gene: .
clone size: .
CDR3 protein: CASSQDAGGIRYNEQFF
CDR3 DNA: TGCGCCAGCAGCCAAGACGCCGGCGGGATCCGATACAATGAGCAGTTCTTC

J gene: TRBJ2-3
V gene: TRBV5-3
D gene: TRBD2
clone size: once
CDR3 protein: CARSARSSGGSTDTQYF
CDR3 DNA: TGTGCCAGAAGCGCCCGGAGTAGCGGGGGGAGCACAGATACGCAGTATTTT

J gene: TRBJ1-1
V gene: TRBV4-1
D gene: TRBD1
clone size: few
CDR3 protein: CASSHLTGATEAFF
CDR3 DNA: TGCGCCAGCAGCCACTTAACAGGGGCCACTGAAGCTTTCTTT

J gene: TRBJ2-1
V gene: TRBV14
D gene: .
clone size: .
CDR3 protein: CASSHRRTGYNEQFF
CDR3 DNA: TGTGCCAGCAGCCATCGCCGGACTGGATACAATGAGCAGTTCTTC

J gene: TRBJ1-1
V gene: TRBV5-4
D gene: .
clone size: .
CDR3 protein: CASSGMGRNTEAFF
CDR3 DNA: TGTGCCAGCAGCGGAATGGGGAGGAACACTGAAGCTTTCTTT

J gene: TRBJ1-2
V gene: TRBV12-5
D gene: TRBD1
clone size: .
CDR3 protein: CASGRDRADGGYTF
CDR3 DNA: TGTGCTAGTGGTAGGGACAGGGCTGATGGTGGCTACACCTTC

J gene: TRBJ1-1
V gene: TRBV4-2
D gene: .
clone size: .
CDR3 protein: CASSRPGQNTEAFF
CDR3 DNA: TGTGCCAGCAGCCGGCCAGGGCAGAACACTGAAGCTTTCTTT

J gene: TRBJ2-7
V gene: TRBV24-1
D gene: .
clone size: .
CDR3 protein: CATSDGGGYEQYF
CDR3 DNA: TGTGCCACCAGTGATGGGGGAGGATACGAGCAGTACTTC

J gene: TRBJ2-2
V gene: TRBV4-1
D gene: .
clone size: .
CDR3 protein: CASSQARGELFF
CDR3 DNA: TGCGCCAGCAGCCAAGCTAGGGGGGAGCTGTTTTTT

J gene: TRBJ2-4
V gene: TRBV19
D gene: .
clone size: .
CDR3 protein: CASGTGRAKNIQYF
CDR3 DNA: TGTGCCAGTGGCACAGGGCGAGCCAAAAACATTCAGTACTTC

J gene: TRBJ2-3
V gene: TRBV5-4
D gene: TRBD2
clone size: .
CDR3 protein: CASSFLLAGRSTDTQYF
CDR3 DNA: TGTGCCAGCAGCTTTTTGCTAGCGGGGAGAAGCACAGATACGCAGTATTTT

J gene: TRBJ1-3
V gene: TRBV7-2
D gene: .
clone size: .
CDR3 protein: CASSLGVSGNTIYF
CDR3 DNA: TGTGCCAGCAGCTTAGGAGTGTCTGGAAACACCATATATTTT

J gene: TRBJ2-3
V gene: TRBV5-1
D gene: TRBD2
clone size: .
CDR3 protein: CASSSTSGGTPSTDTQYF
CDR3 DNA: TGCGCCAGCAGCTCGACTAGCGGGGGGACCCCTAGCACAGATACGCAGTATTTT

J gene: TRBJ1-6
V gene: TRBV25-1
D gene: .
clone size: .
CDR3 protein: CASSETLTGWQSPLHF
CDR3 DNA: TGTGCCAGCAGTGAAACTCTTACAGGGTGGCAATCACCCCTCCACTTT

J gene: TRBJ2-7
V gene: TRBV5-6
D gene: TRBD1
clone size: once
CDR3 protein: CASSSPGTGERREQYF
CDR3 DNA: TGTGCCAGCAGCTCCCCCGGGACAGGGGAAAGGAGGGAGCAGTACTTC

J gene: TRBJ2-2
V gene: TRBV3-1/TRBV3-2
D gene: TRBD2
clone size: .
CDR3 protein: CARRRGGNTGELFF
CDR3 DNA: TGTGCCCGCAGGCGGGGGGGGAACACCGGGGAGCTGTTTTTT

J gene: TRBJ1-1
V gene: TRBV10-3
D gene: .
clone size: .
CDR3 protein: CAPSTGVNTEAFF
CDR3 DNA: TGTGCCCCTTCGACCGGGGTGAACACTGAAGCTTTCTTT